Shown below are 5 T cell receptor beta chains from a single sample sequenced in a study of identical twins. TCRdb reprocessed the 5' RACE reads via MiXCR and lists one record per CDR3 protein. The data contain some 710,000 distinct CDR3 sequences, less than 7% of them singletons. Sequencing was carried out using naive T cells sorted from blood. Receptors were obtained from a man younger than 35 in good health.

The chain employs TRBV27 and TRBJ2-1; D is ambiguous. In germline, CDR1 is MNHEY, CDR2 SMNVEV (reference sequence). This CDR3 contains 8 residues. Trimming cost V 10 bases and J 13 bases, with 8 bases left between them. The CDR3 DNA reads as TGTGCCACAGGAAAACAGTTCTTC. Its protein product is CATGKQFF.

This clonotype was seen repeatedly, ten times or more. The chain recombines TRBV7-2 with TRBJ2-5; 7 nucleotides match TRBD2. CDR1 and CDR2 from the germline V gene are SGHTA and FQGNSA. The CDR3 has 16 residues. Losses at the gene ends were 6 bases for V and 5 bases for J; bases not matched to a gene: 15. This chain's CDR3 is CASRPPGIAGMETQYF. The CDR3 DNA reads TGTGCCAGCAGACCCCCCGGGATAGCGGGTATGGAGACCCAGTACTTC.

This clonotype was seen repeatedly, ten times or more. An end of the junction does not agree with germline; a read error may underlie this. The chain links TRBV10-3 to TRBJ2-3; 7 nucleotides align to TRBD2. The CDR3 loop spans 15 amino acids. Germline CDR1 and CDR2: ENHRY and SYGVKD. CDR3 bases: TGTGCCATCAGTGACAGCGGGACCCTCACAAATACGCAGTATTTT. It encodes CAISDSGTLTNTQYF.

This clonotype was seen ten or more times. The rearrangement links TRBV12-3 or TRBV12-4 to TRBJ2-3; D is possibly TRBD1 (6 bases). V lost 3 bases and J lost 1, with 17 bases in between. The CDR3 covers 17 residues. This CDR3 is CASSLGAHKSRTDTQYF. In nucleotides, the CDR3 is TGTGCCAGCAGTTTGGGGGCCCATAAATCCCGCACAGATACGCAGTATTTT.

Here the CDR3 reads CASKTQLRAGTAETQYF. The CDR3 nucleotides are TGTGCCAGCAAAACCCAACTCAGGGCCGGGACGGCAGAGACCCAGTACTTC. This sequence joins TRBV6-2 or TRBV6-3 and TRBJ2-5, with D possibly being TRBD1 or TRBD2 (5 bases each). The CDR3 length is 17 residues. Trimming cost V 7 bases and J 4 bases, with 25 bases left between them. From germline, CDR1 is MNHEY and CDR2 SVGEGT.